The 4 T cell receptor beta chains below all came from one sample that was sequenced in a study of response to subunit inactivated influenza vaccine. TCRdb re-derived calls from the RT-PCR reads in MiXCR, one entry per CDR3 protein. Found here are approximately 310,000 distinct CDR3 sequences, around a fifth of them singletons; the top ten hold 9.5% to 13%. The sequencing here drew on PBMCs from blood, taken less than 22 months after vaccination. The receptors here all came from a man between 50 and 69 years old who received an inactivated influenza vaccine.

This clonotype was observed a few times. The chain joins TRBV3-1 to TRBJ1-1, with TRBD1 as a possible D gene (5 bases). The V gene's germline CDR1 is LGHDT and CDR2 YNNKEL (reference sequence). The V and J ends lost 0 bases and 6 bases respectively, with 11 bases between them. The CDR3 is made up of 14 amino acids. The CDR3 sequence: CASSQEMRGPEAFF. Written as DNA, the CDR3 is TGTGCCAGCAGCCAAGAAATGAGGGGACCTGAAGCTTTCTTT.

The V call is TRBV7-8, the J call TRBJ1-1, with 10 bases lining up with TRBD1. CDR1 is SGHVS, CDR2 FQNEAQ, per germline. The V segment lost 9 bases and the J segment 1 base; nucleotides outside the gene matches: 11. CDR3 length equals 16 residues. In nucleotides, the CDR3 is TGTGCCAGTAGGGCGGGACAGGGGTTCGGGAACACTGAAGCTTTCTTT. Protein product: CASRAGQGFGNTEAFF.

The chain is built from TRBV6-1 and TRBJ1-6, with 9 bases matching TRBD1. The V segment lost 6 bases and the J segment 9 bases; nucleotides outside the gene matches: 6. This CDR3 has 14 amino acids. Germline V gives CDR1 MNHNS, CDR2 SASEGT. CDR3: CASRGQGGSSPLHF. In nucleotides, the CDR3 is TGTGCCAGCAGGGGACAGGGAGGAAGTTCACCCCTCCACTTT.

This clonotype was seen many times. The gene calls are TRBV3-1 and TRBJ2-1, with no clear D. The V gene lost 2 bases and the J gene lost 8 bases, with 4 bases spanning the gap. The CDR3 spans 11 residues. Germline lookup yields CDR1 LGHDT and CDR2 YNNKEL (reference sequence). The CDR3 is CASSQFHEQFF. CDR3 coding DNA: TGTGCCAGCAGCCAATTCCATGAGCAGTTCTTC.